Detailed here is one T cell receptor beta chain. Its antigen is currently unknown. A junction boundary mismatches the germline segment, possibly from a read error. The same CDR3 also results from other DNA sequences found in this sample. The sample comes from a study of immune evolution from preneoplasia to lung adenocarcinoma. Study-wide results and limits: Top clone frequencies peaked in normal lung, apparently declining through invasive adenocarcinoma.

Libraries were prepared by immunoSEQ multiplex PCR; TCRdb keeps only in-frame clonotypes and omits some of them. The sample contains some 15,000 clones, less than 90% of which appear only once. This CDR3 is 15 amino acids long. Germline CDR1 reads SGHAT; CDR2 reads FQDESV (reference sequence). V gene TRBV11-1 combines with J gene TRBJ2-3; unclear D gene. The sequenced sample consisted of FFPE invasive lung adenocarcinoma tissue. The clonotype originates from a person aged 70 to 79 with invasive lung adenocarcinoma. CDR3 sequence (DNA): TGTGCCAGCAGCTTACTAGATTCTGGCACAGATACGCAATATTTT. This codes for CASSLLDSGTDTQYF.